This T cell receptor beta chain was identified during a study of blood T cell repertoires in COVID-19. Sequencing used immunoSEQ multiplex PCR; TCRdb keeps in-frame clones, though not all of them. The table includes about 170,000 clones, around four fifths detected once. This clone appeared once. Sequenced sample: peripheral blood. The TCR was taken from a woman in her fifties or sixties with acute or convalescent COVID-19.

CDR3 loop: CASSASGTGKSEQYF. DNA for the CDR3: TGTGCCAGCAGCGCCTCCGGGACAGGGAAAAGCGAGCAGTACTTC. The rearrangement links TRBV7-3 to TRBJ2-7; 9 bases are shared with TRBD1. J lost 6 bases, V lost 5 bases, and 11 bases had no gene match. The germline CDR1 and CDR2 sequences are SGHTA and FQGTGA. The CDR3 runs to 15 residues.